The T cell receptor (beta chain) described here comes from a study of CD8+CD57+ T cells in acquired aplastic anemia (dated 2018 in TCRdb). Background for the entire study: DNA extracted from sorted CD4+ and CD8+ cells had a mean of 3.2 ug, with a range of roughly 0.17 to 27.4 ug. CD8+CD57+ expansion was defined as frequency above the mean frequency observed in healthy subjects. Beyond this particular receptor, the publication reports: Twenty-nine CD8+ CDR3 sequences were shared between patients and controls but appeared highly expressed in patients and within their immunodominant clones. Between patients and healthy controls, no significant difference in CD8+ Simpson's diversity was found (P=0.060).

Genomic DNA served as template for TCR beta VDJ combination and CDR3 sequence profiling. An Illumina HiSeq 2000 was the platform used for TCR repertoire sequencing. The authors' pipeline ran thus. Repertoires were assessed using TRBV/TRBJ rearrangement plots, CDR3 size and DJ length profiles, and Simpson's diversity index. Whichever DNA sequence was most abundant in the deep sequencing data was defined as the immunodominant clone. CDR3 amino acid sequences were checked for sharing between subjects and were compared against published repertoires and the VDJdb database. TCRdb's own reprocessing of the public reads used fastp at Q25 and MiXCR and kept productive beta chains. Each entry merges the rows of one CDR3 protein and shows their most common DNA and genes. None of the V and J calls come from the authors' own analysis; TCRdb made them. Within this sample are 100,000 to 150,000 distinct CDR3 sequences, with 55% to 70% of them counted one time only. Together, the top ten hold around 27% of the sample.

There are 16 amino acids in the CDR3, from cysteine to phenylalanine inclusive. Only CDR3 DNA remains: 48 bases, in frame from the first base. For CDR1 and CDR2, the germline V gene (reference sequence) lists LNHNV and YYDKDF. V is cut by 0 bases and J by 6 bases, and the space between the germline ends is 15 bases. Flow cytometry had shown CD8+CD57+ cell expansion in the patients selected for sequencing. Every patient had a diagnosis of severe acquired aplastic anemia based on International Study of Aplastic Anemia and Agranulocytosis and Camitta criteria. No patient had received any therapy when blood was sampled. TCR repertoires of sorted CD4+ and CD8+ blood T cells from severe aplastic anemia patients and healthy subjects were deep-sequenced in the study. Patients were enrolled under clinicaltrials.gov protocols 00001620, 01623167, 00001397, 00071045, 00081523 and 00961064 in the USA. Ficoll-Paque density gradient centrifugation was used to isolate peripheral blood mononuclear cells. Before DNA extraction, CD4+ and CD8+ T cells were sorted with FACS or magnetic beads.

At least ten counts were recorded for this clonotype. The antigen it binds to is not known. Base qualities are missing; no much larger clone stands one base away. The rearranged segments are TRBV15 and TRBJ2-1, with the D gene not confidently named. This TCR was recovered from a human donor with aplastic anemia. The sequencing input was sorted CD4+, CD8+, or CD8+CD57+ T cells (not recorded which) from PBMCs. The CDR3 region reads CATSRDRLARPNEQFF. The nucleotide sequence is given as TGTGCCACCAGCAGAGATCGGTTAGCCCGCCCCAATGAGCAGTTCTTC.